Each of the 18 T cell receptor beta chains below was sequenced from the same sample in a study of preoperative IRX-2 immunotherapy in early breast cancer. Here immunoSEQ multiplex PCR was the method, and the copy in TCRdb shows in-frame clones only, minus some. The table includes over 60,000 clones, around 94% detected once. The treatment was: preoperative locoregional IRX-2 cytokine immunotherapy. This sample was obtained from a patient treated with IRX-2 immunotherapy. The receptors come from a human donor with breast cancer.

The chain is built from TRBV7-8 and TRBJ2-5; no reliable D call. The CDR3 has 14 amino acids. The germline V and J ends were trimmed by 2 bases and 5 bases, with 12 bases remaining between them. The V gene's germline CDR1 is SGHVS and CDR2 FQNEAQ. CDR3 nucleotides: TGTGCCAGCAGCTTAATTTTTTCAAGGGAGACCCAGTACTTC. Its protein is CASSLIFSRETQYF.

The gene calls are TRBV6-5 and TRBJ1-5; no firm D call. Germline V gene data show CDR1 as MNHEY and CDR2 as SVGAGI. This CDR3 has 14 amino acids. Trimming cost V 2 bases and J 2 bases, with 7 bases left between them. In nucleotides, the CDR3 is TGTGCCAGCAGTTACCTCGACGGCAATCAGCCCCAGCATTTT. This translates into CASSYLDGNQPQHF.

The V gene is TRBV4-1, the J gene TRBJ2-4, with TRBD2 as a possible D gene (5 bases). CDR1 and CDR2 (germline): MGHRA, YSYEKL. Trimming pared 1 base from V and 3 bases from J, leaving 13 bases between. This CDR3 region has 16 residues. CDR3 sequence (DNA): TGCGCCAGCAGCCAAGTGGGCGGGTGGAGCAAAAACATTCAGTACTTC. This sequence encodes CASSQVGGWSKNIQYF.

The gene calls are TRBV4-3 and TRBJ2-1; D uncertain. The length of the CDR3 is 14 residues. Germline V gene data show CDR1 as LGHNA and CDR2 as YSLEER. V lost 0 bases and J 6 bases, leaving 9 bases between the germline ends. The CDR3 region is CASSQDLNGNEQFF. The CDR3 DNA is TGCGCCAGCAGCCAAGATCTAAACGGCAATGAGCAGTTCTTC.

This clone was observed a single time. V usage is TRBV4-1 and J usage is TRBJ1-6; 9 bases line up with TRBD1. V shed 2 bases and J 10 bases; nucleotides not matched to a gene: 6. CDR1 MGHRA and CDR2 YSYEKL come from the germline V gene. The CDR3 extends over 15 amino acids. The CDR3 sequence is CASSQRDRVQSPLHF. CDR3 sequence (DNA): TGCGCCAGCAGCCAACGGGACAGGGTACAATCACCCCTCCACTTT.

This chain's CDR3 is CAISELVPDGYTF. CDR3 coding DNA: TGTGCCATCAGTGAGTTGGTACCGGATGGCTACACCTTC. The chain couples TRBV10-3 to TRBJ1-2; D unresolved. The germline V gene encodes CDR1 ENHRY and CDR2 SYGVKD. Trimming removed 1 base from V and 6 bases from J, with 9 bases in between. The CDR3 length is 13 residues.

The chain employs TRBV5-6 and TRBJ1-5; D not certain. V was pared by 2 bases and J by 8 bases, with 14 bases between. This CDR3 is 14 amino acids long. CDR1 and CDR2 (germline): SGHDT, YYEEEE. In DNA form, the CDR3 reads TGTGCCAGCAGCTTAGCCGCCGATTCGAAGCCCCAGCATTTT. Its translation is CASSLAADSKPQHF. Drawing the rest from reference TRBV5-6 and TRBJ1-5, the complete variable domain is DAGVTQSPTHLIKTRGQQVTLRCSPKSGHDTVSWYQQALGQGPQFIFQYYEEEERQRGNFPDRFSGHQFPNYSSELNVNALLLGDSALYLCASSLAADSKPQHFGDGTRLSIL.

CDR3 sequence: CATSRETVTEAFF. CDR3 in DNA: TGTGCCACCAGCAGAGAGACAGTAACTGAAGCTTTCTTT. The chain joins TRBV15 to TRBJ1-1; a weak D match, TRBD1 (5 bases). The germline gives CDR1 LNHNV, CDR2 YYDKDF (reference sequence). This CDR3 contains 13 residues. Trimming removed 0 bases from V and 5 bases from J, with 7 bases in between. Full variable domain (outside the CDR3, taken from reference TRBV15 and TRBJ1-1): DAMVIQNPRYQVTQFGKPVTLSCSQTLNHNVMYWYQQKSSQAPKLLFHYYDKDFNNEADTPDNFQSRRPNTSFCFLDIRSPGLGDTAMYLCATSRETVTEAFFGQGTRLTVV.

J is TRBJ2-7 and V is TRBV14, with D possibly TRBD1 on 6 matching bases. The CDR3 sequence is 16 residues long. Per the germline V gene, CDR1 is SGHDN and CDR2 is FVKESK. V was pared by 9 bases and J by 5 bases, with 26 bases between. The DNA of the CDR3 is TGTGCCAGTTTCCCCCTTAGACAGGAAGTACTAGACGAGCAGTACTTC. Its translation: CASFPLRQEVLDEQYF.

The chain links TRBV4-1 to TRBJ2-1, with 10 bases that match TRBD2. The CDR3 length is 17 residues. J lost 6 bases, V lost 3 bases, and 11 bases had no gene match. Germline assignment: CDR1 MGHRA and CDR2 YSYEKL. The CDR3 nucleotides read TGCGCCAGCAGCCAGACCCCAGCGGGAGGGCCACGCAATGAGCAGTTCTTC. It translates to CASSQTPAGGPRNEQFF.

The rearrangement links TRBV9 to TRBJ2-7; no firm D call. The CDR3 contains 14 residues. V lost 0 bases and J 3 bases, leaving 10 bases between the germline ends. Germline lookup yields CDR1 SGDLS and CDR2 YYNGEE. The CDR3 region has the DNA TGTGCCAGCAGCGTAGACGTCGGATACTACGAGCAGTACTTC. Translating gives CASSVDVGYYEQYF.

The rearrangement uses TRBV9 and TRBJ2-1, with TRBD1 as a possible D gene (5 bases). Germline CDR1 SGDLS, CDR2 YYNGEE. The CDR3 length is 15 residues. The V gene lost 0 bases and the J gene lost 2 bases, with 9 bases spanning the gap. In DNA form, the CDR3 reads TGTGCCAGCAGCGTAGGACAGTGGCCCTACAATGAGCAGTTCTTC. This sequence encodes CASSVGQWPYNEQFF.

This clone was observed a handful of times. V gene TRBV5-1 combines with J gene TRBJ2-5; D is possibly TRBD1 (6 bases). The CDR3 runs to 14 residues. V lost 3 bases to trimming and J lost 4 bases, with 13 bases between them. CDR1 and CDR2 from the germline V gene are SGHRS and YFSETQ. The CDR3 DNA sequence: TGCGCCAGCAGCTCGGACAGTCTTGGAGAGACCCAGTACTTC. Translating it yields CASSSDSLGETQYF.

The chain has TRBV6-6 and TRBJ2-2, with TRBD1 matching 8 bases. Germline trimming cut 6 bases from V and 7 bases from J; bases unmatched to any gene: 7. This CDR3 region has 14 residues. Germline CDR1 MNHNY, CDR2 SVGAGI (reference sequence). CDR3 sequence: CASRDRARGGELFF. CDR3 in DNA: TGTGCCAGCAGGGACAGGGCTCGGGGCGGGGAGCTGTTTTTT.

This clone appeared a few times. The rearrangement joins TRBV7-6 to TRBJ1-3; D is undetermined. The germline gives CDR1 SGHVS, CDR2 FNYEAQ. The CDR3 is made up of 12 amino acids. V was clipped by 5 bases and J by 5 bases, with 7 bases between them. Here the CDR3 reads CASSLTRNTIYF. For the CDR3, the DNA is TGTGCCAGCAGCCTGACCAGAAACACCATATATTTT.

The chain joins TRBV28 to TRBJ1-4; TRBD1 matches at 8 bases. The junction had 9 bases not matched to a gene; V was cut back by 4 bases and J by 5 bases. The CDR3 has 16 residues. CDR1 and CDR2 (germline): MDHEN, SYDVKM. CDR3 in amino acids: CASSSPTGGNNEKLFF. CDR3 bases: TGTGCCAGCAGTTCTCCTACAGGGGGGAACAATGAAAAACTGTTTTTT.

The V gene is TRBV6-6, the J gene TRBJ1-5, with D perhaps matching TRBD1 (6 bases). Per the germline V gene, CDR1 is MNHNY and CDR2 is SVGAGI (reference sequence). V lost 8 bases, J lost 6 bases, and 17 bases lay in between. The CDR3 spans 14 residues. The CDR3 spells CASLDRSPAQPQHF. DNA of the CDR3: TGTGCCAGCCTAGACAGGTCCCCCGCTCAGCCCCAGCATTTT.

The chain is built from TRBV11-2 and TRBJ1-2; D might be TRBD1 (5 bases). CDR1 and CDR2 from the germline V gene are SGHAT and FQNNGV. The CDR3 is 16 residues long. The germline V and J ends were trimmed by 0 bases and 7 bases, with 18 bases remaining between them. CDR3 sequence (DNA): TGTGCCAGCAGCTTAGATTACGGGAGGGGAGTGGGTGGCTACACCTTC. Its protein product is CASSLDYGRGVGGYTF. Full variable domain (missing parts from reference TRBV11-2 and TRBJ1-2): EAGVAQSPRYKIIEKRQSVAFWCNPISGHATLYWYQQILGQGPKLLIQFQNNGVVDDSQLPKDRFSAERLKGVDSTLKIQPAKLEDSAVYLCASSLDYGRGVGGYTFGSGTRLTVV.